The clone carrying this T cell receptor beta chain was seen repeatedly, ten times or more. The antigen is undetermined. Regions amplified from RNA transcripts were the TCR beta CDR3 regions. Initially, a first-round RT-PCR of the TCR CDR3 employed the HTBI primer set. TCRdb re-called the multiplex PCR reads with MiXCR, one entry per CDR3 protein. The sample records 480,000 or so distinct CDR3 sequences, roughly an eighth being singletons. The data belong to a study of T cells in Graves' hyperthyroidism and ophthalmopathy. Study-level background: Peripheral blood collection took place at initial diagnosis, before any treatment.

J gave up 3 bases and V 0 bases, and 15 bases lay outside the gene matches. Germline-derived CDR1 and CDR2 are ENHRY and SYGVKD. The CDR3 runs to 19 residues. General observations from the study: Among thyroid clonotypes expanded above 0.001, most also appeared in blood.

The sequenced material came from blood. The sequence was collected from a woman younger than 35 with Graves' hyperthyroidism. The chain uses TRBV10-3 and TRBJ2-3; TRBD1 matches 7 bases. Written as DNA, the CDR3 is TGTGCCATCAGTGAGTCGCCGACAGGTATAGGGGGCTATACAGATACGCAGTATTTT. It is translated as CAISESPTGIGGYTDTQYF.